This is a list of T cell receptor beta chains from one sample in a study of T cells in Graves' hyperthyroidism and ophthalmopathy. MiXCR, run by TCRdb on the multiplex PCR reads, gives a single entry per CDR3 protein. The data contain about 640,000 distinct CDR3 sequences, about 14% of them singletons. The sequencing input was blood. The receptors originated from a woman in her forties or fifties with Graves' ophthalmopathy. Each CDR3 is given with its conserved first and last residue. D genes are given only for firm matches. Expanded clones are given a class, and other clones once, few, many or no size at all.

abundance	v_gene	j_gene	d_gene	CDR3nt	CDR3aa
many	TRBV18	TRBJ2-7	NA	TGTGCCAGCTCACGTACTACGGACGGAGCCTACGAGCAGTACTTC	CASSRTTDGAYEQYF
many	TRBV29-1	TRBJ2-1	NA	TGCAGCGTTGAGGGGGTTAGCTCCTACAATGAGCAGTTCTTC	CSVEGVSSYNEQFF
many	TRBV20-1	TRBJ2-1	TRBD2	TGCAGTGCTTCATTAGCGGGAGATAGGTATGAGCAGTTCTTC	CSASLAGDRYEQFF
many	TRBV28	TRBJ2-7	NA	TGTGCCAGCAGTTTAGCGGACAGAAAATACGAGCAGTACTTC	CASSLADRKYEQYF
many	TRBV5-5	TRBJ1-1	TRBD1	TGTGCCAGCAGCGGCCGAACAGGGGGAGTCACTGAAGCTTTCTTT	CASSGRTGGVTEAFF
many	TRBV20-1	TRBJ1-4	NA	TGCAGTGCTAGCCAGGAAACTAATGAAAAACTGTTTTTT	CSASQETNEKLFF
many	TRBV19	TRBJ1-1	NA	TGTGCCAGTAGTCATAAGGGGGGAACGACTGAAGCTTTCTTT	CASSHKGGTTEAFF
many	TRBV7-9	TRBJ2-7	NA	TGTGCCAGCAGCTCAGGACTGGACGAGCAGTACTTC	CASSSGLDEQYF
many	TRBV3-1	TRBJ2-5	TRBD1	TGTGCCAGCAGCCAAGCGGGACAGGGGGCTGGGGAGACCCAGTACTTC	CASSQAGQGAGETQYF
few	TRBV25-1	TRBJ2-2	NA	TGTGCCAGCAGTGAGCTGACAACCGGGGAGCTGTTTTTT	CASSELTTGELFF
many	TRBV19	TRBJ1-1	NA	TGTGCCAGTACCCACCCCCGGGACAAAAACACTGAAGCTTTCTTT	CASTHPRDKNTEAFF
many	TRBV3-1	TRBJ2-1	NA	TGTGCCAGCAGCCAAGATTTCCTAGCACCTGAGCAGTTCTTC	CASSQDFLAPEQFF
many	TRBV11-3	TRBJ2-1	NA	TGTGCCAGCAGCTTAGACAGCAACGCGGCAGCCGTTTCCTACAATGAGCAGTTCTTC	CASSLDSNAAAVSYNEQFF
NA	TRBV5-5	TRBJ2-1	NA	TGTGCCAGCACCCTGGGACATCAAGAGTGGAATGAGCAGTTCTTC	CASTLGHQEWNEQFF
few	TRBV7-9	TRBJ1-2	NA	TGTGCCAGCAGCGACCCGGGACACCGAAACTATGGCTACACCTTC	CASSDPGHRNYGYTF
NA	TRBV5-1	TRBJ2-2	TRBD2	TGCGCCAGCAGCTTAGCGGGAGAGGACACCGGGGAGCTGTTTTTT	CASSLAGEDTGELFF
many	TRBV29-1	TRBJ2-2	NA	TGCAGCATATACCGGACAGACACCGGGGAGCTGTTTTTT	CSIYRTDTGELFF
many	TRBV2	TRBJ1-5	NA	TGTGCCAGCAGTGAAGCGGGGAGGGCTCAGCCCCAGCATTTT	CASSEAGRAQPQHF
few	TRBV28	TRBJ1-2	NA	TGTGCCAGCAGTTTAAGGCTTACGGGGGGCTATGGCTACACCTTC	CASSLRLTGGYGYTF
many	TRBV6-2/TRBV6-3	TRBJ2-7	TRBD2	TGTGCCAGCAGTTGGGGGACTAGCGCGACCTACGAGCAGTACTTC	CASSWGTSATYEQYF
NA	TRBV19	TRBJ2-7	TRBD1	TGTGCCAGTAGTATATCAGGGGGAAAACTTTTGGAGCAGTACTTC	CASSISGGKLLEQYF
many	TRBV20-1	TRBJ2-1	TRBD1	TGCAGTGCTAGAACAGGGGGCAATGAGCAGTTCTTC	CSARTGGNEQFF
NA	TRBV5-1	TRBJ1-1	NA	TGCGCCAGCAACGGTTCGGGGGGTGCGTGGAACACTGAAGCTTTCTTT	CASNGSGGAWNTEAFF
NA	TRBV16	TRBJ2-1	NA	TGTGCCAGCAGCCAATTGATCAGAGAGCAGTTCTTC	CASSQLIREQFF
many	TRBV6-2/TRBV6-3	TRBJ1-5	NA	TGTGCCAGCAGTTACGGAGGAGGATGGAGCAATCAGCCCCAGCATTTT	CASSYGGGWSNQPQHF
many	TRBV7-9	TRBJ2-7	NA	TGTGCCAGCAGCGCCCGGGACGGCAAATACTACGAGCAGTACTTC	CASSARDGKYYEQYF
few	TRBV29-1	TRBJ1-2	NA	TGCAGCGTTGATGGACAAACTCCCTATGGCTACACCTTC	CSVDGQTPYGYTF
NA	TRBV4-1	TRBJ1-1	TRBD1	TGCGCCAGCAGCCAAGCGGGACAGCCGAACACTGAAGCTTTCTTT	CASSQAGQPNTEAFF
many	TRBV11-3	TRBJ2-3	NA	TGTGCCAGCAGCCCCCCGGGTCGAGACACAGATACGCAGTATTTT	CASSPPGRDTDTQYF
many	TRBV6-1	TRBJ2-1	TRBD2	TGTGCCAGCAGCGGGGCTAGCGGGAGTCGGGTGCAGTTCTTC	CASSGASGSRVQFF
many	TRBV7-2	TRBJ2-1	TRBD1	TGTGCCAGCAGCCCTACCCCCGGGACAGGGTCCTACAATGAGCAGTTCTTC	CASSPTPGTGSYNEQFF
many	TRBV2	TRBJ1-1	NA	TGTGCCAGCAACCGGATCGGCACTGAAGCTTTCTTT	CASNRIGTEAFF
NA	TRBV12-3/TRBV12-4	TRBJ1-4	NA	TGTGCCAGCAGTTTGCATGGGGAAGAAAAACTGTTTTTT	CASSLHGEEKLFF
many	TRBV12-3/TRBV12-4	TRBJ2-1	NA	TGTGCCAGCAGCTTGCAGGGTTCCAATGAGCAGTTCTTC	CASSLQGSNEQFF
many	TRBV7-2	TRBJ1-1	NA	TGTGCCAGCAGCTTAAATCTTATGGCCCCATCGGAAGCTTTCTTT	CASSLNLMAPSEAFF
few	TRBV27	TRBJ2-5	TRBD2	TGTGCCAGCAGTTCGGTAGCGGGAGTTCTATACTTC	CASSSVAGVLYF
many	TRBV7-8	TRBJ1-5	TRBD1	TGTGCCAGCAGCTTAGACCAGGGGGATCAGCCCCAGCATTTT	CASSLDQGDQPQHF
many	TRBV27	TRBJ2-1	NA	TGTGCCAGCAGCTTCAGGGGCAATGAGCAGTTCTTC	CASSFRGNEQFF
many	TRBV15	TRBJ1-2	NA	TGTGCCACCAGCAGAGACTGGAGGGGGAGCGGCTACACCTTC	CATSRDWRGSGYTF
NA	TRBV10-3	TRBJ2-4	TRBD2	TGTGCCATCAGTGAGTATGGACTAGCGGGCCCCGGGATAGCCAAAAACATTCAGTACTTC	CAISEYGLAGPGIAKNIQYF
few	TRBV7-3	TRBJ1-1	TRBD1	TGTGCCAGCAGCCAACAGGGGGTAGCTGAAGCTTTCTTT	CASSQQGVAEAFF
many	TRBV10-3	TRBJ2-1	TRBD2	TGTGCCATCAGACTTACTAGCGGGAGAAGGGATGAGCAGTTCTTC	CAIRLTSGRRDEQFF
NA	TRBV7-6	TRBJ2-1	TRBD2	TGTGCCAGCAGCGGAGGACTAGCGCGTAGCTCCTACAATGAGCAGTTCTTC	CASSGGLARSSYNEQFF
NA	TRBV20-1	TRBJ2-1	TRBD1	TGCAGTGCACGGACAGGGGGTTCCTCCCGCAATGAGCAGTTCTTC	CSARTGGSSRNEQFF
many	TRBV28	TRBJ2-1	NA	TGTGCCAGCAGTCCTCCCTGGCCAGCACCACAATACAATGAGCAGTTCTTC	CASSPPWPAPQYNEQFF